This is a list of T cell receptor beta chains from one sample in a study of Ad26.COV2.S vaccination and SARS-CoV-2 variants. Only in-frame clones appear in the TCRdb table, and some are missing; sequencing was by immunoSEQ multiplex PCR. Among more than 300,000 clones, roughly 86% were seen once, and the ten largest hold approximately 2%. Sequencing used peripheral blood, obtained in a trial of Ad26.COV2.S vaccine versus placebo. These TCRs come from a person aged 18-60 years who received the Ad26.COV2.S COVID-19 vaccine or a placebo. Each CDR3 is given with its conserved first and last residue. The D gene is left open where the match is weak. Expanded clones are given a class, and other clones once, few, many or no size at all.

clone size,J gene,D gene,V gene,CDR3 protein,CDR3 DNA
once,TRBJ2-5,NA,TRBV5-6,CASSLGVRGETQYF,TGTGCCAGCAGCTTAGGGGTCAGGGGAGAGACCCAGTACTTC
once,TRBJ1-2,NA,TRBV7-9,CASSRTGPYGYTF,TGTGCCAGCAGCCGCACAGGACCCTATGGCTACACCTTC
NA,TRBJ1-2,TRBD1,TRBV27,CASRLLTGGHGYTF,TGTGCCAGCAGGCTACTAACAGGGGGCCATGGCTACACCTTC
NA,TRBJ1-4,NA,TRBV7-9,CASSIGGPAMGEKLFF,TGTGCCAGCAGCATAGGTGGGCCAGCTATGGGTGAAAAACTGTTTTTT
once,TRBJ1-1,NA,TRBV12-3/TRBV12-4,CASSFLRSQEAFF,TGTGCCAGCAGTTTTTTGAGGAGCCAGGAAGCTTTCTTT
NA,TRBJ2-1,NA,TRBV5-4,CASSLITGTWGNEQFF,TGTGCCAGCAGCTTGATCACCGGGACCTGGGGCAATGAGCAGTTCTTC
NA,TRBJ1-5,NA,TRBV2,CASSGLQHKKGSPQHF,TGTGCCAGCTCGGGCCTCCAACATAAGAAAGGATCGCCCCAGCATTTT
few,TRBJ1-3,NA,TRBV6-5,CATADRSRGNTIYF,TGTGCCACCGCCGATAGGTCCAGGGGAAACACCATATATTTT
NA,TRBJ1-2,TRBD1,TRBV4-1,CASSQTRDSSYGYTF,TGCGCCAGCAGCCAGACCCGGGACAGTAGCTATGGCTACACCTTC
once,TRBJ2-7,NA,TRBV15,CATSREGQAYEQYF,TGTGCCACCAGCAGAGAGGGCCAAGCCTACGAGCAGTACTTC
NA,TRBJ1-1,NA,TRBV19,CASSSFGGNTEAFF,TGTGCCAGTAGTTCATTCGGGGGGAACACTGAAGCTTTCTTT
NA,TRBJ2-2,TRBD2,TRBV10-3,CAIRNLAGNTGELFF,TGTGCCATCAGGAATCTAGCGGGGAACACCGGGGAGCTGTTTTTT
NA,TRBJ2-7,NA,TRBV7-2,CASSLGPWAYYEQYF,TGTGCCAGCAGCTTAGGTCCCTGGGCCTATTACGAGCAGTACTTC
NA,TRBJ2-1,TRBD2,TRBV10-3,CAIRESGGEYNEQFF,TGTGCCATCAGGGAAAGCGGGGGGGAGTACAATGAGCAGTTCTTC
few,TRBJ1-6,NA,TRBV7-9,CASSLAGSLSPLHF,TGTGCCAGCAGCTTAGCAGGAAGCCTGTCACCCCTCCACTTT
NA,TRBJ1-2,NA,TRBV1,CTTLFKGNGYGYTF,TGCACCACCCTGTTCAAGGGGAACGGCTATGGCTACACCTTC
NA,TRBJ1-3,TRBD1,TRBV18,CASSLTPTGAGNTIYF,TGTGCCAGCTCACTCACCCCGACAGGGGCTGGAAACACCATATATTTT
NA,TRBJ1-4,NA,TRBV7-9,CASSSDRGLEKLFF,TGTGCCAGCAGCTCGGACAGAGGACTCGAAAAACTGTTTTTT
NA,TRBJ1-5,TRBD1,TRBV3-1/TRBV3-2,CASSRQGDQPQHF,TGTGCCAGCAGCCGACAGGGGGATCAGCCCCAGCATTTT
NA,TRBJ1-5,NA,TRBV7-9,CASSLVKGQPQHF,TGTGCCAGCAGCTTAGTAAAGGGGCAGCCCCAGCATTTT
NA,TRBJ1-6,TRBD1,TRBV10-3,CAIRDRVTNSPLHF,TGTGCCATCAGAGACAGGGTAACAAATTCACCCCTCCACTTT
NA,TRBJ2-5,TRBD2,TRBV2,CASRAGKLQETQYF,TGTGCCAGCAGAGCGGGGAAGCTCCAAGAGACCCAGTACTTC
NA,TRBJ2-2,NA,TRBV3-1/TRBV3-2,CASSQYTNTGELFF,TGTGCCAGCAGCCAGTATACCAACACCGGGGAGCTGTTTTTT
NA,TRBJ2-7,TRBD2,TRBV7-9,CASSFPSGGREQYF,TGTGCCAGCAGCTTCCCTAGCGGGGGACGGGAGCAGTACTTC
NA,TRBJ2-5,NA,TRBV9,CASSVGQRQETQYF,TGTGCCAGCAGCGTAGGACAGCGCCAAGAGACCCAGTACTTC
NA,TRBJ1-5,NA,TRBV2,CASSTLTGFQPQHF,TGTGCCAGCAGCACCCTCACAGGGTTTCAGCCCCAGCATTTT
NA,TRBJ2-2,NA,TRBV5-4,CASSFPGTQAGELFF,TGTGCCAGCAGCTTCCCCGGGACTCAAGCCGGGGAGCTGTTTTTT
once,TRBJ1-2,NA,TRBV3-1/TRBV3-2,CASSQVYGGYTF,TGTGCCAGCAGCCAAGTTTACGGAGGCTACACCTTC
NA,TRBJ2-1,NA,TRBV7-2,CASSPRVNNEQFF,TGTGCCAGCAGCCCCCGGGTAAACAATGAGCAGTTCTTC
NA,TRBJ1-6,TRBD1,TRBV7-9,CASGGTENSPLHF,TGTGCCAGCGGCGGGACAGAGAATTCACCCCTCCACTTT
NA,TRBJ2-1,TRBD1,TRBV11-2,CASSEDRRYDEQFF,TGTGCCAGCAGCGAGGACAGGAGGTATGATGAGCAGTTCTTC
NA,TRBJ1-1,TRBD1,TRBV7-8,CASSPGQVNTEAFF,TGTGCCAGCAGCCCCGGACAGGTCAACACTGAAGCTTTCTTT
NA,TRBJ1-2,NA,TRBV27,CASSLRGGYSGGYGYTF,TGTGCCAGCAGTCTCCGGGGGGGGTACTCAGGAGGCTATGGCTACACCTTC
NA,TRBJ1-2,NA,TRBV30,CAWTHGGLSHVGYTF,TGTGCCTGGACCCATGGGGGACTCTCTCATGTGGGCTACACCTTC
NA,TRBJ1-6,TRBD1,TRBV18,CASSSPTGGNSPLHF,TGTGCCAGCTCATCGCCGACAGGGGGAAATTCACCCCTCCACTTT
NA,TRBJ1-2,NA,TRBV7-2,CASSFQGSPNYGYTF,TGTGCCAGCAGCTTTCAAGGATCCCCTAACTATGGCTACACCTTC
NA,TRBJ1-3,NA,TRBV18,CASSPQGSYSGNTIYF,TGTGCCAGCTCGCCCCAGGGGTCCTACTCTGGAAACACCATATATTTT
NA,TRBJ2-1,TRBD1,TRBV7-2,CASSPRRDRVNEQFF,TGTGCCAGCAGCCCACGCCGGGACAGGGTTAATGAGCAGTTCTTC
NA,TRBJ2-2,NA,TRBV4-2,CASSQGGPKAGELFF,TGTGCCAGCAGCCAAGGAGGACCAAAAGCCGGGGAGCTGTTTTTT
NA,TRBJ1-2,NA,TRBV5-6,CASSLVYSNYGYTF,TGTGCCAGCAGCTTGGTGTACAGCAACTATGGCTACACCTTC
once,TRBJ2-7,NA,TRBV12-3/TRBV12-4,CASSQGHLYEQYF,TGTGCCAGCAGCCAGGGACACCTCTACGAGCAGTACTTC
NA,TRBJ1-6,TRBD1,TRBV10-2,CASTPGQGIYSPLHF,TGCGCCAGCACTCCCGGACAGGGCATCTATTCACCCCTCCACTTT
NA,TRBJ1-6,TRBD1,TRBV25-1,CASSTGTGNSPLHF,TGTGCCAGTAGTACCGGGACAGGGAATTCACCCCTCCACTTT
NA,TRBJ2-7,NA,TRBV18,CASSPGTYEQYF,TGTGCCAGCTCACCTGGGACCTACGAGCAGTACTTC
NA,TRBJ2-2,TRBD2,TRBV6-5,CASAGVIANTGELFF,TGTGCCAGCGCGGGAGTTATCGCGAACACCGGGGAGCTGTTTTTT
NA,TRBJ2-7,NA,TRBV5-1,CASSRGAGTSTYEQYF,TGCGCCAGCAGTCGAGGAGCCGGGACTTCTACCTACGAGCAGTACTTC
NA,TRBJ1-1,NA,TRBV9,CASSPRGGTEAFF,TGTGCCAGCAGCCCTAGGGGGGGGACTGAAGCTTTCTTT
once,TRBJ2-3,NA,TRBV6-5,CASSYGGLSTDTQYF,TGTGCCAGCAGTTACGGGGGACTGAGCACAGATACGCAGTATTTT
NA,TRBJ1-3,NA,TRBV6-5,CASIGNSGNTIYF,TGTGCCAGCATTGGCAACTCTGGAAACACCATATATTTT
once,TRBJ1-2,NA,TRBV3-1/TRBV3-2,CASSHPSTDGYTF,TGTGCCAGCAGCCATCCCTCCACCGATGGCTACACCTTC
NA,TRBJ2-7,NA,TRBV25-1,CASGGTLAYEQYF,TGTGCCAGCGGAGGGACGTTGGCCTACGAGCAGTACTTC
NA,TRBJ1-2,NA,TRBV23-1,CASSPAGVSYGYTF,TGCGCCAGCAGTCCGGCAGGGGTGTCATATGGCTACACCTTC
NA,TRBJ1-1,TRBD1,TRBV5-1,CASLPGTGGNTEAFF,TGCGCCAGCCTCCCCGGGACAGGAGGGAACACTGAAGCTTTCTTT
NA,TRBJ2-3,TRBD1,TRBV29-1,CSADRSIGDTQYF,TGCAGCGCGGACAGGTCTATCGGGGATACGCAGTATTTT
once,TRBJ2-7,TRBD1,TRBV27,CASSPTGGPYEQYF,TGTGCCAGCAGTCCAACAGGGGGCCCCTACGAGCAGTACTTC
NA,TRBJ2-3,TRBD2,TRBV20-1,CSASMGLFTDTQYF,TGCAGTGCTAGTATGGGACTATTCACAGATACGCAGTATTTT
NA,TRBJ1-3,NA,TRBV20-1,CSARSQNTIYF,TGCAGTGCTAGATCGCAAAACACCATATATTTT
NA,TRBJ1-6,NA,TRBV19,CASSIPNSPLHF,TGTGCCAGTAGTATCCCAAATTCACCCCTCCACTTT
NA,TRBJ1-3,NA,TRBV7-2,CASSLIQGSLGNTIYF,TGTGCCAGCAGCTTAATACAGGGCAGCCTCGGAAACACCATATATTTT
NA,TRBJ1-1,NA,TRBV5-1,CASSLSAPNTEAFF,TGCGCCAGCAGCTTGTCGGCGCCGAACACTGAAGCTTTCTTT